The next 11 T cell receptor beta chains were all read from a single sample in a study of blood T cell repertoires in COVID-19. The data were produced by immunoSEQ multiplex PCR, yet TCRdb's version contains in-frame clones alone and is incomplete. The table has a few hundred thousand clones, roughly 90% seen once; the top ten hold 0.8% to 0.9%. Sequencing was carried out using PBMCs or T cells enriched from blood (not recorded which). These receptors all stem from a woman aged 40 to 55 who had been exposed to COVID-19.

This chain connects TRBV6-6 to TRBJ1-1; 7 bases map to TRBD1. The CDR3 extends over 13 amino acids. Germline V gene sequence: CDR1 MNHNY, CDR2 SVGAGI (reference sequence). V lost 5 bases, J lost 5 bases, and 5 bases stayed unmatched. CDR3 nucleotide sequence: TGTGCCAGCAGTCCTCAGGGGGGTACTGAAGCTTTCTTT. Translating it yields CASSPQGGTEAFF.

CDR3 amino acids: CAISESQGTEAFF. The CDR3 nucleotides read TGTGCCATCAGTGAGTCCCAGGGCACTGAAGCTTTCTTT. The J gene is TRBJ1-1, the V gene TRBV10-3; maybe TRBD1 (5 bases). CDR1 is ENHRY and CDR2 is SYGVKD in the germline V gene. Trimming stripped 0 bases from V and 4 bases from J, with 6 bases between. The CDR3 runs to 13 residues.

A few counts support this clone. V usage is TRBV7-9 and J usage is TRBJ1-3; possibly TRBD1 for D (6 bases). This CDR3 region has 19 residues. CDR1 is SEHNR, CDR2 FQNEAQ, per germline (reference sequence). Trimming took off 4 bases at V and 0 bases at J, with 22 bases between the two ends. CDR3 in amino acids: CASSSPRTGHLDSGNTIYF. The CDR3 DNA follows: TGTGCCAGCAGCTCCCCCAGGACGGGACACCTGGACTCTGGAAACACCATATATTTT.

The chain uses TRBV9 and TRBJ1-5, with D perhaps matching TRBD1 (6 bases). Per the germline V gene, CDR1 is SGDLS and CDR2 is YYNGEE. CDR3 length: 14 residues. The V end lost 0 bases, the J end lost 6 bases, and 10 bases lay between the germline ends. CDR3 protein: CASSVDGGRQPQHF. In DNA form, the CDR3 reads TGTGCCAGCAGCGTAGACGGGGGGCGTCAGCCCCAGCATTTT.

On this clone itself: Other DNA sequences within the sample encode an identical CDR3. The chain has TRBV29-1 and TRBJ1-5; D is undetermined. Per germline, CDR1 SQVTM and CDR2 ANQGSEA. The CDR3 has 12 residues. Trimming cost V 6 bases and J 0 bases, with 6 bases left between them. This CDR3 reads CSVSGSNQPQHF. CDR3 nucleotide sequence: TGCAGCGTCTCGGGTAGCAATCAGCCCCAGCATTTT.

DNA for the CDR3: TGTGCCAGCACACTACGGGACCGACAGGGGGCAAGTGAGCAGTTCTTC. Translated, it gives CASTLRDRQGASEQFF. V gene TRBV11-3 combines with J gene TRBJ2-1; TRBD1 aligns across 10 bases. CDR3 length: 16 amino acids. CDR1 and CDR2 from the germline V gene are SGHNT and YENEEA. J gave up 9 bases and V 7 bases, and 15 bases lay outside the gene matches. Variable domain in full (rest from reference TRBV11-3 and TRBJ2-1): EAGVVQSPRYKIIEKKQPVAFWCNPISGHNTLYWYLQNLGQGPELLIRYENEEAVDDSQLPKDRFSAERLKGVDSTLKIQPAELGDSAVYLCASTLRDRQGASEQFFGPGTRLTVL.

V usage is TRBV5-1 and J usage is TRBJ2-7; 8 bases align to TRBD1. Germline V CDR1 and CDR2: SGHRS, YFSETQ. The CDR3 is 14 residues long. The trim removed 3 bases at V and 3 bases at J, leaving 5 bases unmatched. CDR3 DNA: TGCGCCAGCAGCTCCGGACAGGGCGGCTACGAGCAGTACTTC. Translation: CASSSGQGGYEQYF.

This chain links TRBV27 with TRBJ2-7; 8 nucleotides match TRBD2. Germline assignment: CDR1 MNHEY and CDR2 SMNVEV (reference sequence). The CDR3 totals 17 residues. V trimming: 3 bases; J trimming: 3 bases; junction bases outside the gene matches: 13. The CDR3 DNA sequence: TGTGCCAGCAGTTTCAGCGGGAGTGCAACCGGCCTCTACGAGCAGTACTTC. This codes for CASSFSGSATGLYEQYF.

The gene calls are TRBV19 and TRBJ2-1; 9 positions match TRBD2. CDR1 and CDR2 from the germline V gene are LNHDA and SQIVND (reference sequence). The CDR3 contains 16 residues. The V and J ends lost 7 bases and 0 bases, in that order; junction bases with no gene match: 7. In DNA, the CDR3 is TGTGCCAGTAAAGATGCGGGAGGGCCCTCCTACAATGAGCAGTTCTTC. Residues: CASKDAGGPSYNEQFF.

The gene calls are TRBV5-8 and TRBJ1-2, with 8 positions matching TRBD1. The CDR3 is 13 amino acids. Per the germline V gene, CDR1 is SGHTS and CDR2 is YDEGEE. V was pared by 3 bases and J by 3 bases, with 1 base of the junction left unmatched. In DNA form, the CDR3 reads TGTGCCAGCAGCTCGGACAGGGACTATGGCTACACCTTC. Amino acid sequence: CASSSDRDYGYTF. The whole variable domain, remainder taken from reference TRBV5-8 and TRBJ1-2, is EAGVTQSPTHLIKTRGQQATLRCSPISGHTSVYWYQQALGLGLQFLLWYDEGEERNRGNFPPRFSGRQFPNYSSELNVNALELEDSALYLCASSSDRDYGYTFGSGTRLTVV.

To note about this clone: The sample holds other DNA sequences that translate to the same CDR3. The chain has TRBV30 and TRBJ1-5; possible D gene TRBD1, 6 bases. The V gene lost 2 bases and the J gene lost 4 bases, with 12 bases spanning the gap. CDR3 length: 14 amino acids. Germline CDR1 and CDR2: GTSNPN and SVGIG (reference sequence). CDR3 residues: CAWSTGQGNQPQHF. CDR3 nucleotides: TGTGCCTGGAGTACGGGGCAGGGGAATCAGCCCCAGCATTTT.